This TCR beta chain is drawn from a study of vaccination effects on CD4 cells after COVID-19. Antigen-specific CD4+ T cells expanded by the ViraFEST assay with viral peptide pools were then sequenced. After roughly 9 days in culture, the CD4+ T cells were isolated. All vaccine recipients tested negative for nucleocapsid antibodies and had never contracted SARS-CoV-2 infection. Some 2.2 million PBMC per well were cultured with approximately 10 IU/ml IL-2 and 8 to 10 ug/ml peptides. Whole-study findings and limits: The study had few convalescent patients and no early post-infection timepoints.

CDR1 PRHDT and CDR2 FYEKMQ come from the germline V gene (reference sequence). With 0 bases removed from V and 6 bases from J, the gap between germline ends came to 11 bases. The CDR3 sequence is 14 residues long. Sequencing was performed with immunoSEQ multiplex PCR; in TCRdb, only in-frame clones are kept and a portion is missing. Of roughly 41,000 clones in the sample, about three fifths were seen once. As concerns this clone: Its specificity is not known.

The sequence came from a human donor who received a COVID-19 vaccine. This specimen was CD4+ T cells from PBMCs cultured with HCoV-OC43 spike peptides, taken before COVID-19 vaccination. Specified subset: HCoV-OC43 spike overlapping peptide pool stimulation. J is TRBJ1-2 and V is TRBV13, with D possibly matching TRBD1 (6 bases). The CDR3 protein is CASSLGPAGDGYTF. The CDR3, as DNA: TGTGCCAGCAGCTTAGGCCCGGCAGGGGATGGCTACACCTTC.